Presented here are 10 T cell receptor beta chains from one specimen sequenced in a study of beta chain features in type 1 diabetes. Reverse transcription of all isolated RNA meant that expressed TCRB transcripts were sequenced. The data were produced by immunoSEQ multiplex PCR, yet TCRdb's version contains in-frame clones alone and is incomplete. This table has around 240,000 clones, 68% appearing once. Input material: naive CD4+ T cells from blood. These TCRs come from a man aged 25-40 years in good health.

The CDR3 DNA is TGCAGCGTTACACAGGGGACCACCTACGAGCAGTACTTC. Its protein product is CSVTQGTTYEQYF. The chain links TRBV29-1 to TRBJ2-7; TRBD1 agrees at 7 bases. Trimming removed 5 bases from V and 2 bases from J; junction bases left unmatched: 6. Germline V gene sequence: CDR1 SQVTM, CDR2 ANQGSEA. CDR3 length equals 13 residues.

This clone is a singleton in its sample. V and J are TRBV10-3 and TRBJ2-1, with 11 positions matching TRBD2. V dropped 3 bases and J dropped 7; count of bases not matched to a gene: 5. Germline V gene sequence: CDR1 ENHRY, CDR2 SYGVKD. CDR3 size: 15 residues. The CDR3 nucleotides are TGTGCCATCAGTGACAAGACTAGCGGGATGAATGAGCAGTTCTTC. It specifies CAISDKTSGMNEQFF.

The V call is TRBV30, the J call TRBJ2-2; D is unresolved. This CDR3 has 13 residues. V was clipped by 2 bases and J by 4 bases, with 8 bases between them. The germline gives CDR1 GTSNPN, CDR2 SVGIG (reference sequence). CDR3 in DNA: TGTGCCTGGAGTCCGAATCTCACCGGGGAGCTGTTTTTT. Its translation is CAWSPNLTGELFF.

J is TRBJ2-2 and V is TRBV7-2; D is unclear. V lost 1 base and J lost 6, with 9 bases in between. CDR1 is SGHTA, CDR2 FQGNSA, per germline. CDR3 length: 14 residues. The CDR3 sequence: CASSLVTTAGELFF. The CDR3 DNA follows: TGTGCCAGCAGCTTAGTCACTACAGCCGGGGAGCTGTTTTTT.

For this clone: Other DNA sequences from this sample encode an identical CDR3 as well. V usage is TRBV30 and J usage is TRBJ2-1; D is undetermined. The germline CDR1 and CDR2 sequences are GTSNPN and SVGIG (reference sequence). This CDR3 spans 13 amino acids. With 3 bases removed from V and 0 bases from J, the gap between germline ends came to 6 bases. CDR3 coding DNA: TGTGCCTGGAGAAGCTCCTCCTACAATGAGCAGTTCTTC. Encoded protein: CAWRSSSYNEQFF. Based on the CDR3 plus reference TRBV30 and TRBJ2-1, the full variable domain is SQTIHQWPATLVQPVGSPLSLECTVEGTSNPNLYWYRQAAGRGLQLLFYSVGIGQISSEVPQNLSASRPQDRQFILSSKKLLLSDSGFYLCAWRSSSYNEQFFGPGTRLTVL.

V usage is TRBV30 and J usage is TRBJ2-1; 12 bases line up with TRBD2. The junction had 7 bases not matched to a gene; V was cut back by 4 bases and J by 3 bases. Germline CDR1 and CDR2: GTSNPN and SVGIG (reference sequence). The CDR3 length is 16 residues. The CDR3 spells CAWIPGLAGRYNEQFF. CDR3 sequence (DNA): TGTGCCTGGATCCCGGGACTAGCGGGTCGCTACAATGAGCAGTTCTTC.

The gene calls are TRBV6-1 and TRBJ2-1; D is perhaps TRBD1 or TRBD2 (5 bases each). Germline loops: CDR1 MNHNS, CDR2 SASEGT. V shed 3 bases and J shed 0 bases, with 12 bases lying between them. The CDR3 has 16 residues. In nucleotides, the CDR3 is TGTGCCAGCAGTGAGAGGGGCCACAGCTCCTACAATGAGCAGTTCTTC. Residues: CASSERGHSSYNEQFF.

This chain uses TRBV7-9 with TRBJ2-3; D not certain. The germline V gene has CDR1 SEHNR and CDR2 FQNEAQ (reference sequence). Trimming took off 5 bases at V and 6 bases at J, with 6 bases between the two ends. The CDR3 totals 11 residues. CDR3 nucleotides: TGTGCCAGCAGCGGATACGATACGCAGTATTTT. Protein product: CASSGYDTQYF.

J is TRBJ2-3 and V is TRBV7-2, with 10 positions matching TRBD1. Germline CDR1 and CDR2: SGHTA and FQGNSA. The CDR3 spans 14 residues. J was trimmed by 4 bases and V by 6 bases; bases with no gene match: 4. The CDR3: CASRSTGGADTQYF. The CDR3 nucleotides read TGTGCCAGCAGATCGACAGGGGGCGCAGATACGCAGTATTTT.

This rearrangement joins TRBV4-1 to TRBJ2-1; 8 bases map to TRBD1. The germline V gene encodes CDR1 MGHRA and CDR2 YSYEKL. Trimming cost V 0 bases and J 6 bases; bases outside gene matches: 7. This CDR3 has 16 amino acids. The CDR3 here is CASSQEWTGMSNEQFF. CDR3 DNA: TGCGCCAGCAGCCAAGAATGGACAGGGATGAGCAATGAGCAGTTCTTC.